The 24 T cell receptor beta chains listed next were all sequenced from one sample in a study of memory CD4+ T cells and cytomegalovirus serostatus. The sort gate was single viable CD3+CD4+CD8-CD45RO+ cells for memory CD4+ T cells. The protocol was immunoSEQ multiplex PCR, while the TCRdb copy is restricted to in-frame clones and leaves out a portion. The sample lists around 54,000 clones, around 82% occurring once. What was sequenced was memory CD4+ T cells from blood. These TCRs come from an adult in good health and CMV-seronegative.

The rearrangement uses TRBV6-5 and TRBJ2-5; D call uncertain. CDR1 is MNHEY, CDR2 SVGAGI, per germline. This CDR3 has 13 amino acids. Trimming took off 7 bases at V and 2 bases at J, with 11 bases between the two ends. CDR3 bases: TGTGCCAGCACTCCGGCACCGCAAGAGACCCAGTACTTC. Amino acids: CASTPAPQETQYF.

A note on this clone: Within the sample, other DNA sequences also encode this same CDR3. The V call is TRBV25-1, the J call TRBJ2-5; a weak D match, TRBD2 (5 bases). Germline loops: CDR1 MGHDK, CDR2 SYGVNS. The CDR3 loop spans 17 amino acids. Trimming left V 7 bases short and J 2 bases short, with 23 bases between. As DNA, the CDR3 is TGTGCCAGCACCGAAACCGCGGGTGGCCGGGGTCAAGAGACCCAGTACTTC. Protein product: CASTETAGGRGQETQYF.

The chain carries TRBV7-9 and TRBJ2-3; no clear D gene. The CDR3 contains 12 residues. Germline V gene sequence: CDR1 SEHNR, CDR2 FQNEAQ (reference sequence). Trimming cost V 5 bases and J 4 bases, with 7 bases left between them. CDR3 amino acids: CASSTTSDTQYF. CDR3 nucleotide sequence: TGTGCCAGCAGCACCACGTCAGATACGCAGTATTTT. The whole variable domain, remainder taken from reference TRBV7-9 and TRBJ2-3, is DTGVSQNPRHKITKRGQNVTFRCDPISEHNRLYWYRQTLGQGPEFLTYFQNEAQLEKSRLLSDRFSAERPKGSFSTLEIQRTEQGDSAMYLCASSTTSDTQYFGPGTRLTVL.

This chain joins TRBV5-1 and TRBJ1-1, with 9 bases that match TRBD1. Germline CDR1 is SGHRS and CDR2 is YFSETQ. The CDR3 is made up of 16 amino acids. V was pared by 4 bases and J by 0 bases, with 7 bases of the junction left unmatched. The CDR3 sequence is CASSQGQGDLNTEAFF. CDR3 nucleotides: TGCGCCAGCAGCCAGGGACAGGGAGACTTGAACACTGAAGCTTTCTTT.

This clone showed up just a few times. Written as DNA, the CDR3 is TGTGCCAGCAGTTTAGCCCCTAGCGGGAAAGAGACCCAGTACTTC. It translates to CASSLAPSGKETQYF. The chain uses TRBV28 and TRBJ2-5, with 9 bases aligning to TRBD2. Unmatched junction bases numbered 4, after V lost 2 bases and J lost 3 bases. Germline-derived CDR1 and CDR2 are MDHEN and SYDVKM. The CDR3 consists of 15 residues. The full variable domain, in which reference TRBV28 and TRBJ2-5 provide the parts outside the CDR3, is DVKVTQSSRYLVKRTGEKVFLECVQDMDHENMFWYRQDPGLGLRLIYFSYDVKMKEKGDIPEGYSVSREKKERFSLILESASTNQTSMYLCASSLAPSGKETQYFGPGTRLLVL.

V and J are TRBV7-6 and TRBJ2-7, with D possibly matching TRBD2 (6 bases). The V end was cut by 4 bases, the J end by 2 bases, with 21 bases between. CDR1 is SGHVS and CDR2 is FNYEAQ in the germline V gene. The CDR3 has 17 amino acids. The CDR3 protein is CASSSPGSSASPYEQYF. CDR3 nucleotide sequence: TGTGCCAGCAGCTCGCCGGGGTCTAGCGCCTCCCCCTACGAGCAGTACTTC.

Sample share makes this clone medium-sized. The chain recombines TRBV4-1 with TRBJ1-4, with TRBD1 matching 7 bases. The germline CDR1 and CDR2 sequences are MGHRA and YSYEKL. Trimming took 1 base from V and 7 from J; bases not matched to a gene: 6. This CDR3 has 15 residues. The CDR3 here is CASSQADREGEKLFF. In nucleotides, the CDR3 is TGCGCCAGCAGCCAAGCCGACAGGGAAGGTGAAAAACTGTTTTTT.

The chain recombines TRBV28 with TRBJ1-5; D uncertain. The germline V gene encodes CDR1 MDHEN and CDR2 SYDVKM. V lost 10 bases to trimming and J lost 9 bases, with 13 bases between them. CDR3 length: 11 amino acids. Here the CDR3 reads CATREGGPQHF. The DNA for the CDR3 is TGTGCCACCCGGGAGGGCGGGCCCCAGCATTTT.

This chain joins TRBV7-9 and TRBJ2-7; D gene ambiguous. Germline CDR1 reads SEHNR; CDR2 reads FQNEAQ (reference sequence). The V end lost 6 bases, the J end lost 1 base, and 13 bases lay between the germline ends. This CDR3 comprises 14 residues. The CDR3 sequence is CASSPFEFSYEQYF. CDR3 sequence (DNA): TGTGCCAGCAGTCCTTTTGAGTTTTCCTACGAGCAGTACTTC.

The gene calls are TRBV10-2 and TRBJ1-2; D possibly corresponds to TRBD1 (5 bases). CDR3 size: 15 residues. Germline lookup yields CDR1 WSHSY and CDR2 SAAADI. V was cut by 7 bases and J by 0 bases, with 15 bases left in between. CDR3 sequence: CASINTGSANYGYTF. In DNA, the CDR3 is TGCGCCAGCATTAACACAGGTTCAGCTAACTATGGCTACACCTTC.

In its sample, this clone was seen once. Other DNA sequences of this sample code for an identical CDR3. The rearrangement uses TRBV7-8 and TRBJ2-3; D may be TRBD1 (6 bases). V was trimmed by 5 bases and J by 6 bases, leaving 9 bases between them. Germline CDR1 and CDR2: SGHVS and FQNEAQ. CDR3 length: 12 residues. The CDR3 spells CASSPGQDTQYF. CDR3 bases: TGTGCCAGCAGCCCCGGACAGGATACGCAGTATTTT.

The chain uses TRBV11-2 and TRBJ2-1; D is uncertain. CDR3 size: 16 residues. Trimming cost V 1 base and J 0 bases, with 10 bases left between them. Germline CDR1 SGHAT, CDR2 FQNNGV. The CDR3 coding sequence is TGTGCCAGCAGCTTAGGGCGTGTAAGCTCCTACAATGAGCAGTTCTTC. Translation gives CASSLGRVSSYNEQFF.

This rearrangement joins TRBV4-2 to TRBJ2-5; 7 bases are a match to TRBD2. The length of the CDR3 is 16 residues. Germline CDR1 LGHNA, CDR2 YNFKEQ. V gave up 0 bases and J gave up 8 bases; unmatched junction bases: 12. The CDR3 protein is CASSQDRGDPKVTQYF. CDR3 bases: TGTGCCAGCAGCCAAGATCGGGGGGATCCTAAAGTAACCCAGTACTTC.

The chain is built from TRBV25-1 and TRBJ2-7, with a possible D match to TRBD2 (5 bases). Trimming took off 3 bases at V and 5 bases at J, with 20 bases between the two ends. The germline V gene encodes CDR1 MGHDK and CDR2 SYGVNS. CDR3 length: 16 amino acids. The CDR3 loop reads CASSDPLDPDFHEQYF. CDR3 nucleotides: TGTGCCAGCAGTGACCCCCTGGACCCGGACTTCCACGAGCAGTACTTC.

The J gene is TRBJ2-1, the V gene TRBV7-9, with D unclear. Germline loops: CDR1 SEHNR, CDR2 FQNEAQ (reference sequence). This CDR3 has 14 residues. V shed 5 bases and J shed 6 bases, with 14 bases lying between them. The CDR3 loop reads CASSPVGRTNEQFF. CDR3 sequence (DNA): TGTGCCAGCAGCCCCGTTGGCCGTACCAATGAGCAGTTCTTC.

The rearrangement joins TRBV11-2 to TRBJ2-3, with TRBD1 identical over 7 bases. CDR1 and CDR2 from the germline V gene are SGHAT and FQNNGV. Unmatched junction bases numbered 9, after V lost 4 bases and J lost 2 bases. This CDR3 has 16 residues. DNA of the CDR3: TGTGCCAGCAGCTCAATCCGGGACAGAGTCACAGATACGCAGTATTTT. Protein sequence: CASSSIRDRVTDTQYF.

This sequence joins TRBV28 and TRBJ1-2; 12 bases line up with TRBD1. The CDR3 loop spans 17 amino acids. V trimming: 5 bases; J trimming: 2 bases; junction bases outside the gene matches: 9. Germline lookup yields CDR1 MDHEN and CDR2 SYDVKM. CDR3 in DNA: TGTGCCAGCAGTCTCCCACCCGGGACAGGGGGCAACTATGGCTACACCTTC. It codes for CASSLPPGTGGNYGYTF.

The chain recombines TRBV10-3 with TRBJ1-4; TRBD1 aligns across 7 bases. The junction had 9 bases not matched to a gene; V was cut back by 10 bases and J by 7 bases. CDR3 length: 13 amino acids. Per the germline V gene, CDR1 is ENHRY and CDR2 is SYGVKD. The CDR3 sequence: CATHQGEGEKLFF. The CDR3, as DNA: TGTGCCACCCACCAGGGGGAAGGTGAAAAACTGTTTTTT.

The V gene is TRBV5-1, the J gene TRBJ2-1; tentative D call: TRBD2 (5 bases). Trimming cost V 3 bases and J 6 bases, with 7 bases left between them. The CDR3 is 12 residues long. Germline CDR1 and CDR2: SGHRS and YFSETQ. CDR3 bases: TGCGCCAGCAGCTGGCGGGCCAATGAGCAGTTCTTC. Translating gives CASSWRANEQFF.

The chain combines TRBV30 with TRBJ1-3; 9 bases agree with TRBD1. CDR3 length: 16 amino acids. Germline V gives CDR1 GTSNPN, CDR2 SVGIG (reference sequence). V lost 3 bases and J lost 4; bases outside the gene matches: 10. CDR3 coding DNA: TGTGCCTGGAGCCGTCCCGGGACAGGGATCGGAAACACCATATATTTT. Translated: CAWSRPGTGIGNTIYF.

The chain links TRBV28 to TRBJ1-4, with a weak D call TRBD1 (6 bases). Germline V gene data show CDR1 as MDHEN and CDR2 as SYDVKM. Between the trimmed V and J ends, which lost 7 bases and 8 bases, there was a span of 17 bases. There are 14 residues in the CDR3. This CDR3 reads CASTVQGEAEKLFF. The CDR3, as DNA: TGTGCCAGCACCGTACAGGGCGAGGCGGAAAAACTGTTTTTT.

CDR3 amino acids: CASSLDLGDRGGYTF. The CDR3 DNA sequence: TGTGCCAGCAGCTTAGATCTGGGGGACAGGGGTGGCTACACCTTC. The chain recombines TRBV11-2 with TRBJ1-2; TRBD1 matches at 10 bases. The V segment lost 0 bases and the J segment 7 bases; nucleotides outside the gene matches: 5. Germline V CDR1 and CDR2: SGHAT, FQNNGV. The length of the CDR3 is 15 residues.

This rearrangement joins TRBV6-1 to TRBJ2-7, with D possibly being TRBD2 (5 bases). Trimming pared 5 bases from V and 2 bases from J, leaving 13 bases between. CDR1 MNHNS and CDR2 SASEGT come from the germline V gene. The CDR3 length is 14 residues. CDR3 residues: CASSKDWSTYEQYF. The CDR3 nucleotides are TGTGCCAGCAGTAAGGACTGGTCGACCTACGAGCAGTACTTC.

This sequence joins TRBV6-4 and TRBJ2-7; possibly TRBD1 or TRBD2 for D (5 bases each). V shed 10 bases and J shed 4 bases, with 20 bases lying between them. There are 14 residues in the CDR3. Germline V gene data show CDR1 as MRHNA and CDR2 as SNTAGT. The CDR3 reads CANPTGTRRYEQYF. CDR3 coding DNA: TGTGCCAACCCAACAGGAACTAGACGGTACGAGCAGTACTTC.